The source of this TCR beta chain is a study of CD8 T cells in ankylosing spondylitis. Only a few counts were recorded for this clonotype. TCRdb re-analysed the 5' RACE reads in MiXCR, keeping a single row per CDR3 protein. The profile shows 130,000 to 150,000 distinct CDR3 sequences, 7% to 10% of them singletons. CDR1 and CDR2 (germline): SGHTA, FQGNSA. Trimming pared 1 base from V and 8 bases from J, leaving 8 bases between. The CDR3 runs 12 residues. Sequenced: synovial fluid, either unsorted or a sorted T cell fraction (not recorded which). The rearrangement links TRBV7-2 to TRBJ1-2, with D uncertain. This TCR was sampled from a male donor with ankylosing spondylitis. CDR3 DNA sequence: TGTGCCAGCAGCTTAGAGATGGCCGGCTACACCTTC. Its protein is CASSLEMAGYTF. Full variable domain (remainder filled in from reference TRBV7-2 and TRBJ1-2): GAGVSQSPSNKVTEKGKDVELRCDPISGHTALYWYRQSLGQGLEFLIYFQGNSAPDKSGLPSDRFSAERTGGSVSTLTIQRTQQEDSAVYLCASSLEMAGYTFGSGTRLTVV.